This entry is about one T cell receptor beta chain. Its antigen is undetermined. Trimming cost V 3 bases and J 7 bases; bases outside gene matches: 13. The CDR3 has 16 amino acids. Looked up from germline, CDR1 is SGHTA and CDR2 is FQGTGA. This record belongs to a study of cytomegalovirus exposure and HLA in healthy donors. Whole-study results and caveats: At a 0.05 false discovery rate, a later analysis found 16,951 TCR beta sequences to be associated with HLA alleles. Among immune exposure information, only CMV serostatus was available.

With 60 Vbeta and 13 Jbeta primers, the PCR was carried out. Sequencing was performed with immunoSEQ multiplex PCR; in TCRdb, only in-frame clones are kept and a portion is missing. The sample records fewer than 200,000 clones, about 85% being singletons. The sample was PBMCs. The origin of this receptor is a woman in her forties or fifties in good health and CMV-seropositive. The chain carries TRBV7-3 and TRBJ1-2; 8 bases line up with TRBD1. CDR3 region: CASSFDPETGVSGYTF. In nucleotides, the CDR3 is TGTGCCAGCAGCTTCGATCCAGAGACAGGGGTTTCTGGCTACACCTTC.